The entry that follows covers one T cell receptor beta chain sequence. Its antigen is still unknown. These data belong to a study of graft-versus-host responses after intestinal transplantation. Study background: Every recipient underwent anti-thymocyte globulin induction, then tacrolimus and steroids for two to four years.

Germline CDR1 and CDR2: GTSNPN and SVGIG (reference sequence). Trimming removed 8 bases at V and 5 bases at J, with 19 bases between. CDR3 length: 14 amino acids. Profiling relied on immunoSEQ multiplex PCR, and the TCRdb table lists in-frame clones only, not all of them. The sample lists more than 75,000 clones; approximately 90% were seen once. The TCR was taken from a human donor who was the organ donor for an intestinal transplant. The sequencing used unstimulated CD4+ T cells sorted from spleen or lymph node cells, collected before transplant. This rearrangement joins TRBV30 to TRBJ2-1; D remains unclear. CDR3 amino acids: CALQILTTDNEQFF. CDR3 in DNA: TGTGCCCTACAGATATTAACGACGGACAATGAGCAGTTCTTC.